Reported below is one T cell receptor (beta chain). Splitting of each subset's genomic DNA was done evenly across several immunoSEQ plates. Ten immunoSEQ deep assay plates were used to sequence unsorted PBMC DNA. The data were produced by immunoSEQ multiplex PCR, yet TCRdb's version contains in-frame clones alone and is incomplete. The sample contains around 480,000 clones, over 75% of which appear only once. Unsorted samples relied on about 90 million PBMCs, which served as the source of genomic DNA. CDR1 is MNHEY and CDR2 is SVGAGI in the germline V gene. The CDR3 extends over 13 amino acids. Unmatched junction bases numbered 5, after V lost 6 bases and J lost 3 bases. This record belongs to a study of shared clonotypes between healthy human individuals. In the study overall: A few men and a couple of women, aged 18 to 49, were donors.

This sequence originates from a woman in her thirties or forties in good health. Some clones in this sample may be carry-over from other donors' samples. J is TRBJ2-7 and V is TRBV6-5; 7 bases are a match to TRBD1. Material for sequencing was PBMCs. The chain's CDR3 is CASSRNRGYEQYF. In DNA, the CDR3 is TGTGCCAGCAGCAGGAACAGGGGCTACGAGCAGTACTTC.